This entry describes one T cell receptor (beta chain). Its specificity is unknown. Donors were healthy HIV-negative adults without recently reported acute infections or vaccinations. Among the donors, all were Caucasian adults who lived in Nashville, Tennessee. This specimen belongs to a study of shared clonotypes between healthy human individuals. Study-wide points: Represented diversity, genetic and exposure-history alike, was limited by few donors.

Using immunoSEQ multiplex PCR, the repertoire was profiled, and TCRdb retains in-frame clones only, with some absent. Of about 2.4 million clones detected, approximately 93% appear once; the ten largest clones hold around 0.37%. Germline values: CDR1 SGHTA, CDR2 FQGTGA. The CDR3 is 14 amino acids. The V end was cut by 0 bases, the J end by 5 bases, with 10 bases between. The rearrangement links TRBV7-3 to TRBJ2-5; D uncertain. The sample taken for sequencing was naive CD4+ T cells from PBMCs. Noted subset: CD45RA+ positively selected. This TCR was sampled from a man aged 18 to 29 in good health. Some clones in this sample may be carry-over from other donors' samples. For the CDR3, the DNA is TGTGCCAGCAGCTTAACCGGATGGAAGGAGACCCAGTACTTC. Its translation: CASSLTGWKETQYF.